This passage covers 14 T cell receptor beta chains from one sample sequenced in a study of identical twins (dated by TCRdb to about 2016). Preparation of the library involved 5' RACE. The data were produced on an Illumina HiSeq 2000. Using fastp trimming at Q25 and MiXCR clonotype assembly, TCRdb reanalyzed the public sequencing data and kept in-frame beta chains. Identical CDR3 proteins give one entry, which carries the most common genes and DNA. This sample has 1.5 million or so distinct CDR3 sequences in its table, and around 29% of those were observed once. Over 0.25% of the sample is taken by the ten largest. The sample consisted of cord blood. The receptors come from a newborn girl in good health.

This rearrangement joins TRBV4-1 to TRBJ1-1, with TRBD1 as a possible D gene (5 bases). V was pared by 0 bases and J by 5 bases, with 10 bases between. Germline V gene data show CDR1 as MGHRA and CDR2 as YSYEKL. This CDR3 is built from 14 residues. For the CDR3, the DNA is TGCGCCAGCAGCCAAGAGCAGGGTTGGACTGAAGCTTTCTTT. Translated: CASSQEQGWTEAFF.

This clonotype was counted only a few times. The gene calls are TRBV4-2 and TRBJ1-5, with 7 bases lining up with TRBD1. V was pared by 2 bases and J by 0 bases, with 10 bases of the junction left unmatched. Per the germline V gene, CDR1 is LGHNA and CDR2 is YNFKEQ. CDR3 length: 18 residues. The CDR3 sequence is CASSQYTGDANSNQPQHF. The CDR3 nucleotides are TGTGCCAGCAGCCAATACACAGGGGACGCAAATAGCAATCAGCCCCAGCATTTT.

In its sample, this clonotype was seen many times. The rearrangement joins TRBV12-3 or TRBV12-4 to TRBJ2-1; D unclear. Between the trimmed V and J ends, which lost 3 bases and 10 bases, there was a span of 7 bases. This CDR3 has 11 residues. CDR3 sequence: CASSLWPEQFF. The CDR3 DNA reads TGTGCCAGCAGTTTGTGGCCCGAGCAGTTCTTC.

This clonotype was seen a few times. The chain combines TRBV11-2 with TRBJ2-4; D might be TRBD2 (7 bases). CDR1 is SGHAT, CDR2 FQNNGV, per germline. The CDR3 runs 18 residues. With 3 bases removed from V and 0 bases from J, the gap between germline ends came to 18 bases. The CDR3 nucleotides read TGTGCCAGCAGCTTCCTTAGGGGGGGCTGGTTAGCCAAAAACATTCAGTACTTC. As protein: CASSFLRGGWLAKNIQYF.

This clonotype turned up a few times. The chain employs TRBV27 and TRBJ2-3, with TRBD1 identical over 7 bases. V trimming: 6 bases; J trimming: 4 bases; junction bases outside the gene matches: 13. This CDR3 is 16 amino acids long. CDR1 MNHEY and CDR2 SMNVEV come from the germline V gene (reference sequence). CDR3 in amino acids: CASSRDRASWSDTQYF. The CDR3 nucleotides read TGTGCCAGCAGCCGGGACAGAGCTTCTTGGTCAGATACGCAGTATTTT.

The rearrangement joins TRBV2 to TRBJ1-2; D gene ambiguous. Germline V gives CDR1 SNHLY, CDR2 FYNNEI. This CDR3 comprises 12 residues. Trimming removed 6 bases at V and 3 bases at J, with 8 bases between. CDR3 sequence reads: CASRTVDYGYTF. The CDR3 DNA follows: TGTGCCAGCAGAACAGTTGACTATGGCTACACCTTC.

This clonotype was counted a few times. The chain joins TRBV5-1 to TRBJ2-3; 8 positions match TRBD2. Unmatched junction bases numbered 8, after V lost 3 bases and J lost 2 bases. This CDR3 is 16 amino acids long. In germline, CDR1 is SGHRS, CDR2 YFSETQ. CDR3 nucleotides: TGCGCCAGCAGCTCGTCTAAACTAGCGGACACAGATACGCAGTATTTT. Translating gives CASSSSKLADTDTQYF.

The gene calls are TRBV10-3 and TRBJ2-1; 7 nucleotides line up with TRBD2. The CDR3 consists of 14 residues. Trimming removed 2 bases from V and 8 bases from J; junction bases left unmatched: 6. CDR1 is ENHRY, CDR2 SYGVKD, per germline. In DNA, the CDR3 is TGTGCCATCAGTGAGCCGGCGGGGGAGGATGAGCAGTTCTTC. As protein: CAISEPAGEDEQFF.

This clonotype was observed once. At one boundary the junction diverges from the germline segment, which might be a read error. The chain combines TRBV6-5 with TRBJ2-3, with 8 bases that match TRBD2. The germline V gene encodes CDR1 MNHEY and CDR2 SVGAGI. The CDR3 loop spans 16 amino acids. The CDR3 coding sequence is TGTGCCGGCAGCAGGACTAGCCACGCTGGGGGGAATACGCAGTATTTT. As protein: CAGSRTSHAGGNTQYF.

J is TRBJ2-3 and V is TRBV6-5; a possible D gene is TRBD1 (6 bases). This CDR3 region has 17 residues. Trimming pared 2 bases from V and 0 bases from J, leaving 15 bases between. The germline V gene encodes CDR1 MNHEY and CDR2 SVGAGI. CDR3 bases: TGTGCCAGCAGTTACAGGGGGTCGACATGGAGCACAGATACGCAGTATTTT. It specifies CASSYRGSTWSTDTQYF.

This rearrangement joins TRBV6-4 to TRBJ2-3; D could derive from TRBD1 or TRBD2 (5 bases each). Trimming took 3 bases from V and 1 from J, leaving 8 bases between them. The CDR3 has 14 amino acids. The germline V gene encodes CDR1 MRHNA and CDR2 SNTAGT. As DNA, the CDR3 is TGTGCCAGCAGTGAGGGACCGCGCACAGATACGCAGTATTTT. Amino acid sequence: CASSEGPRTDTQYF.

J is TRBJ2-1 and V is TRBV4-2; possibly TRBD2 for D (6 bases). Trimming removed 6 bases from V and 8 bases from J, with 26 bases in between. The CDR3 length is 17 residues. The germline gives CDR1 LGHNA, CDR2 YNFKEQ. CDR3 DNA: TGTGCCAGCAGTAGATATTGGGCCACCAGCTGGGGGGATGAGCAGTTCTTC. This gives the protein CASSRYWATSWGDEQFF.

This clonotype showed up just a few times. The chain links TRBV6-1 to TRBJ2-7; no firm D call. The CDR3 length is 13 residues. The germline CDR1 and CDR2 sequences are MNHNS and SASEGT. V was pared by 2 bases and J by 3 bases, with 8 bases between. The CDR3 protein is CASSEFVGYEQYF. Written as DNA, the CDR3 is TGTGCCAGCAGTGAATTTGTCGGCTACGAGCAGTACTTC.

This rearrangement joins TRBV6-1 to TRBJ2-7, with TRBD2 as a possible D gene (6 bases). Per germline, CDR1 MNHNS and CDR2 SASEGT. This CDR3 is built from 17 residues. V lost 1 base to trimming and J lost 2 bases, with 18 bases between them. CDR3 loop: CASSEEALAELAYEQYF. Written as DNA, the CDR3 is TGTGCCAGCAGTGAAGAGGCGTTAGCGGAGCTGGCCTACGAGCAGTACTTC.